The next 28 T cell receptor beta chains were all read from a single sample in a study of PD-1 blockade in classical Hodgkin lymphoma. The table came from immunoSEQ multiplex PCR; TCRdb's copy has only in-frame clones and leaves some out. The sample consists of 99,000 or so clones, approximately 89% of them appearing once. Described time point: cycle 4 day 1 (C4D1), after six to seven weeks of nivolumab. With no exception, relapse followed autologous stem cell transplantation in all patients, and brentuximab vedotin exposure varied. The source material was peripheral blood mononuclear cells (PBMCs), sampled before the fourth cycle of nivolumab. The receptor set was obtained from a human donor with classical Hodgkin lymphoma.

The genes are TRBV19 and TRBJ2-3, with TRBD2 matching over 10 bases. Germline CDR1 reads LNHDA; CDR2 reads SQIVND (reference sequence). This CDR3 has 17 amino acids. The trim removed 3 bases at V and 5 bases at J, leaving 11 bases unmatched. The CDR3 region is CASSIIAAGGPRDTQYF. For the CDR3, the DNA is TGTGCCAGTAGTATCATTGCAGCGGGAGGGCCTAGAGATACGCAGTATTTT.

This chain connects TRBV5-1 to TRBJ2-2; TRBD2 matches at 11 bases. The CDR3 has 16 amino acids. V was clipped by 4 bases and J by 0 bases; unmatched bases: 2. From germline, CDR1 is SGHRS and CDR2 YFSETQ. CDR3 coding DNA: TGCGCCAGCAGCGGGGGACTAGCGGCGAACACCGGGGAGCTGTTTTTT. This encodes CASSGGLAANTGELFF.

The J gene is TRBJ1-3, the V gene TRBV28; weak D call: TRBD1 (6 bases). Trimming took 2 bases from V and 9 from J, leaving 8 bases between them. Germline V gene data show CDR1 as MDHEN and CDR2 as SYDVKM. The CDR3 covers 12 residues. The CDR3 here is CASSLEGGTIYF. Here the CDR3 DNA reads TGTGCCAGCAGTTTAGAGGGGGGCACCATATATTTT.

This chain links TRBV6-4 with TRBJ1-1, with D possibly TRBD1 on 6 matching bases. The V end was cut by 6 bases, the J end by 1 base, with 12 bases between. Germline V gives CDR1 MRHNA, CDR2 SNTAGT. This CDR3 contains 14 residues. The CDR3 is CASSRGPGNTEAFF. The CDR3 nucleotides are TGTGCCAGCAGCAGGGGCCCAGGGAACACTGAAGCTTTCTTT.

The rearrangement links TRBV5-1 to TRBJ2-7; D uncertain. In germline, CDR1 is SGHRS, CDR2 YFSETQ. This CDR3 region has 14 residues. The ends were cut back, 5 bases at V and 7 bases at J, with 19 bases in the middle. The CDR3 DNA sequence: TGCGCCAGCAGTTCTCCAGGCCCCCGAACTGAGCAGTACTTC. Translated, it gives CASSSPGPRTEQYF.

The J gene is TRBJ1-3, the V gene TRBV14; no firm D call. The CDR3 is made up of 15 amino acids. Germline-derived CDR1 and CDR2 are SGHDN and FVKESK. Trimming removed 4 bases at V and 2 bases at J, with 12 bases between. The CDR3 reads CASSLAWDAGNTIYF. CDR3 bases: TGTGCCAGCAGCCTCGCATGGGATGCTGGAAACACCATATATTTT. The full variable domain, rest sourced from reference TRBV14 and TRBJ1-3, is EAGVTQFPSHSVIEKGQTVTLRCDPISGHDNLYWYRRVMGKEIKFLLHFVKESKQDESGMPNNRFLAERTGGTYSTLKVQPAELEDSGVYFCASSLAWDAGNTIYFGEGSWLTVV.

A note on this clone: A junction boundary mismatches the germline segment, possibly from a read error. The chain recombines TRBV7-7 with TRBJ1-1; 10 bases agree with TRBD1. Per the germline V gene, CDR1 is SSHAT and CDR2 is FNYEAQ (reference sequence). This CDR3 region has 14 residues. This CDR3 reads CASSLPGQGTEAFF. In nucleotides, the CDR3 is TGTGCTAGCAGCTTGCCGGGACAGGGGACTGAAGCTTTCTTT.

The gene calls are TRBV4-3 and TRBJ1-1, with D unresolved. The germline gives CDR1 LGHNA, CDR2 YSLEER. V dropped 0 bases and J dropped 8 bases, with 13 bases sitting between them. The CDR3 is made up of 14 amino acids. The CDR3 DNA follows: TGCGCCAGCAGCCAAGATGGGCGGACCCGAGAAGCTTTCTTT. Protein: CASSQDGRTREAFF.

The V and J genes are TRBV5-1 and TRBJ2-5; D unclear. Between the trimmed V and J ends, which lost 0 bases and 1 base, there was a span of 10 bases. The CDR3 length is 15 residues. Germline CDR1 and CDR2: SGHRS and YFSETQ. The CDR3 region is CASSLGPGTQETQYF. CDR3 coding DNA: TGCGCCAGCAGCTTGGGCCCGGGTACCCAAGAGACCCAGTACTTC.

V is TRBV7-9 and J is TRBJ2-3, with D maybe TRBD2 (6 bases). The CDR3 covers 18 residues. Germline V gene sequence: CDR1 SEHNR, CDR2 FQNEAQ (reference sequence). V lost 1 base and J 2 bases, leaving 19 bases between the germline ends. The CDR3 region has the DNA TGTGCCAGCAGCTTAGGGGGATCTAGTCGGAGGGTCACAGATACGCAGTATTTT. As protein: CASSLGGSSRRVTDTQYF.

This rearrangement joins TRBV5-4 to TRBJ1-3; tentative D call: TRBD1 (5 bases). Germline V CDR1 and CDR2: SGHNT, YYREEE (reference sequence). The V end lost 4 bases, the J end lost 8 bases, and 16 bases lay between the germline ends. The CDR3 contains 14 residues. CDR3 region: CASSPGGDKHTIYF. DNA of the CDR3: TGTGCCAGCAGCCCTGGGGGGGATAAGCACACCATATATTTT.

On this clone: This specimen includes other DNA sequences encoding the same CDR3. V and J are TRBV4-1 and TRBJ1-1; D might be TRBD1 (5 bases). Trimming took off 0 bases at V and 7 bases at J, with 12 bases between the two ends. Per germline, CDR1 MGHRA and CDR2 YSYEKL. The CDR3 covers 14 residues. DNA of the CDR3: TGCGCCAGCAGCCAAGATTTCGGGACGGATGAAGCTTTCTTT. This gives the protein CASSQDFGTDEAFF.

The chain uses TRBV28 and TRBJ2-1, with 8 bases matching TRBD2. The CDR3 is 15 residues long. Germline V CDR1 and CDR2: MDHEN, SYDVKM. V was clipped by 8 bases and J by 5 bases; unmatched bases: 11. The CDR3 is CASAEVGRDNNEQFF. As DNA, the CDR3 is TGTGCCAGCGCAGAGGTCGGGAGGGACAACAATGAGCAGTTCTTC.

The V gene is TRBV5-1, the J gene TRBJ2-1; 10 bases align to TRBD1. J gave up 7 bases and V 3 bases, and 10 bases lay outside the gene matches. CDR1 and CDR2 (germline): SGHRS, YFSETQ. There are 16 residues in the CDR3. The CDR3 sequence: CASSSQDRGTKNEQFF. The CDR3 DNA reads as TGCGCCAGCAGCTCCCAGGACAGGGGGACAAAGAATGAGCAGTTCTTC. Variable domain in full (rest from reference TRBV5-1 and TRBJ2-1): KAGVTQTPRYLIKTRGQQVTLSCSPISGHRSVSWYQQTPGQGLQFLFEYFSETQRNKGNFPGRFSGRQFSNSRSEMNVSTLELGDSALYLCASSSQDRGTKNEQFFGPGTRLTVL.

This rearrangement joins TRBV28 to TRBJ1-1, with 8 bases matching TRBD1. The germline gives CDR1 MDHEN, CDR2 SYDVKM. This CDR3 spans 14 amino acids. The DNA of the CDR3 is TGTTTGGTACGACAGGGGATAGTGGGCACTGAAGCTTTCTTT. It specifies CLVRQGIVGTEAFF.

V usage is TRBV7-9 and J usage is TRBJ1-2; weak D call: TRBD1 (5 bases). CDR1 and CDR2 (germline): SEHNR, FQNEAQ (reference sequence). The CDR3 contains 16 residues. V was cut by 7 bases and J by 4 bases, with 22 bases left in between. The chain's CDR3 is CASTVRPGLALYGYTF. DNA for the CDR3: TGTGCCAGCACCGTCCGGCCAGGGCTGGCCCTCTATGGCTACACCTTC.

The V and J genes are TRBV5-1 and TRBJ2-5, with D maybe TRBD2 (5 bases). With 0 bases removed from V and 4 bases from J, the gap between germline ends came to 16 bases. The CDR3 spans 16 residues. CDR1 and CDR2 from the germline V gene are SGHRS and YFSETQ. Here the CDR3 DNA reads TGCGCCAGCAGCTTGGCCGTGGGAGAGTCGGGAGAGACCCAGTACTTC. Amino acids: CASSLAVGESGETQYF.

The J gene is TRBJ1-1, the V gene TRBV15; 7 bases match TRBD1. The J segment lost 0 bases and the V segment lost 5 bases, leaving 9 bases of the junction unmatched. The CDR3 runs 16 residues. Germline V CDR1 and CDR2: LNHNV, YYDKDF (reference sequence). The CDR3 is CATSQRGLRMNTEAFF. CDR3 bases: TGTGCCACCAGCCAGAGGGGGCTGAGAATGAACACTGAAGCTTTCTTT.

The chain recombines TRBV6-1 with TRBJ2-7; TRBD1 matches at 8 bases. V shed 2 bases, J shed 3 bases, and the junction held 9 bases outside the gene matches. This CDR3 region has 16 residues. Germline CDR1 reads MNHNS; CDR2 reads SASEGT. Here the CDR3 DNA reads TGTGCCAGCAGTGAACCCCAGGGGGCTGGCGACTACGAGCAGTACTTC. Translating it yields CASSEPQGAGDYEQYF.

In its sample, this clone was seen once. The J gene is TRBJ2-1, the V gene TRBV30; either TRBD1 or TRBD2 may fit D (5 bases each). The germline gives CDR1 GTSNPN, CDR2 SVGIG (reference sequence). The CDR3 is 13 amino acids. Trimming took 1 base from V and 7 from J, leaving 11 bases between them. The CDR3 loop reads CAWSGGKWNEQFF. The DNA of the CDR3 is TGTGCCTGGAGTGGGGGGAAATGGAATGAGCAGTTCTTC.

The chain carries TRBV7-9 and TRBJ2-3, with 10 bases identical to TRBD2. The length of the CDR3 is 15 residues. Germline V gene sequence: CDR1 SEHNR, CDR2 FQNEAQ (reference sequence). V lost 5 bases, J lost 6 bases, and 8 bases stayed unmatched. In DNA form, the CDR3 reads TGTGCCAGCAGCAGGACTAGCGGTGGTTCGGATACGCAGTATTTT. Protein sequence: CASSRTSGGSDTQYF.

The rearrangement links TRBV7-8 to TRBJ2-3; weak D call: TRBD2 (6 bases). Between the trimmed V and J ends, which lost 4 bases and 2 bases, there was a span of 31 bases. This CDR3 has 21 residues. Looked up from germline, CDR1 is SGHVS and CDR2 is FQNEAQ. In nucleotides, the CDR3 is TGTGCCAGCAGCTGGGTATCAGAGAATCCAACGCCGGGACTGGACACAGATACGCAGTATTTT. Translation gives CASSWVSENPTPGLDTDTQYF.

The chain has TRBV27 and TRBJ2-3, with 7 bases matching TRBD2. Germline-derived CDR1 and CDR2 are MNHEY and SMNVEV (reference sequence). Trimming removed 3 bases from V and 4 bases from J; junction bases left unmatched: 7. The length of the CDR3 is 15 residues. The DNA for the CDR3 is TGTGCCAGCAGTTTTGGGGGAGGGATTTCAGATACGCAGTATTTT. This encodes CASSFGGGISDTQYF.

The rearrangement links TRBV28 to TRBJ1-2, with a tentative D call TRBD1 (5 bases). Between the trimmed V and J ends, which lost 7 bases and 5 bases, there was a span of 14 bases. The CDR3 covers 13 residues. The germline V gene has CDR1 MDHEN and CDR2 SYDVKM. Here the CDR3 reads CASTTGRGYGYTF. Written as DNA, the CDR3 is TGTGCCAGCACCACGGGACGGGGATATGGCTACACCTTC.

CDR3 sequence (DNA): TGTGCCTGGAGTGTACTCGCAGGGGGCGGGTATGGCTACACCTTC. Residues: CAWSVLAGGGYGYTF. The V and J genes are TRBV30 and TRBJ1-2; 8 bases are a match to TRBD1. Trimming cost V 0 bases and J 5 bases; bases outside gene matches: 8. Germline CDR1 GTSNPN, CDR2 SVGIG (reference sequence). CDR3 length: 15 amino acids.

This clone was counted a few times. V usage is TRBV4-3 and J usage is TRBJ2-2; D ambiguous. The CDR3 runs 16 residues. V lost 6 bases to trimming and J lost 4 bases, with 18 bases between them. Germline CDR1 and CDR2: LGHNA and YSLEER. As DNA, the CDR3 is TGCGCCAGCAGTCATACAGACATCTACCTCACCGGGGAGCTGTTTTTT. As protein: CASSHTDIYLTGELFF.

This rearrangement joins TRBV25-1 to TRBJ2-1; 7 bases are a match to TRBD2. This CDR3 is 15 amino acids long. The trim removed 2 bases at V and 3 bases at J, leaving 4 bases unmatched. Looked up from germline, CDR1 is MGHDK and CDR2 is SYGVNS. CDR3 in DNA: TGTGCCAGCAGTGAACGGGGGAGGGTCTACAATGAGCAGTTCTTC. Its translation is CASSERGRVYNEQFF.

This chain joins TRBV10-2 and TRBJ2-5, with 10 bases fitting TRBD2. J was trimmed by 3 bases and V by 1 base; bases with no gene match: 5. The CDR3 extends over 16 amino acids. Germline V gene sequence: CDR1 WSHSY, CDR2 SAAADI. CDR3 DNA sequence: TGCGCCAGCAGTGAGTTGGCTAGCGGGAGTGAAGAGACCCAGTACTTC. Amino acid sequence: CASSELASGSEETQYF.